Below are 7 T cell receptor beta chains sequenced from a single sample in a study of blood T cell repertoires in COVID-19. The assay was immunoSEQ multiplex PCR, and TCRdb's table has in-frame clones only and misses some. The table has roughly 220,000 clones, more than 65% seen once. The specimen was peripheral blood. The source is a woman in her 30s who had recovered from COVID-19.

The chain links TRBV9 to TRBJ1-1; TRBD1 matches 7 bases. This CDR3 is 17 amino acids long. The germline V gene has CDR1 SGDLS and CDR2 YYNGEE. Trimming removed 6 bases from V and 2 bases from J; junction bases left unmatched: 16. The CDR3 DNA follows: TGTGCCAGCACCCGTAGGGAGGCAGGGGGTCATAACACTGAAGCTTTCTTT. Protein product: CASTRREAGGHNTEAFF. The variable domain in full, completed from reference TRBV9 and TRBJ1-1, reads DSGVTQTPKHLITATGQRVTLRCSPRSGDLSVYWYQQSLDQGLQFLIQYYNGEERAKGNILERFSAQQFPDLHSELNLSSLELGDSALYFCASTRREAGGHNTEAFFGQGTRLTVV.

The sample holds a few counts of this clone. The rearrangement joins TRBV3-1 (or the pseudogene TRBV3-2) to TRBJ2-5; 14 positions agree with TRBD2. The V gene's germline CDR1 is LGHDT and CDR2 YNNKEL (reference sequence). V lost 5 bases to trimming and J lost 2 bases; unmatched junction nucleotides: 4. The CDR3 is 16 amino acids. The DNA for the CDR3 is TGTGCCAGCAGCGGCGGGACTAGCGGGAGTCAAGAGACCCAGTACTTC. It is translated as CASSGGTSGSQETQYF.

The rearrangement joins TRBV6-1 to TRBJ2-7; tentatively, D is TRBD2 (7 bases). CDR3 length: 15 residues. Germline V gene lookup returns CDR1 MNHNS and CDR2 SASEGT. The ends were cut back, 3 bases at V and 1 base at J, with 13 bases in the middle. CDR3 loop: CASSDRGAGSYEQYF. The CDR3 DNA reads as TGTGCCAGCAGTGACCGGGGGGCCGGATCCTACGAGCAGTACTTC.

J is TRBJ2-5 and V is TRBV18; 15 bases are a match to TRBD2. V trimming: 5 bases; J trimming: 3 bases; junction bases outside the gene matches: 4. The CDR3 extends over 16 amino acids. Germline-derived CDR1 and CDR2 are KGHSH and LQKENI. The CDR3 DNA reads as TGTGCCAGCTCAGGAGGACTAGCGGGAGGGGAAGAGACCCAGTACTTC. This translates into CASSGGLAGGEETQYF.

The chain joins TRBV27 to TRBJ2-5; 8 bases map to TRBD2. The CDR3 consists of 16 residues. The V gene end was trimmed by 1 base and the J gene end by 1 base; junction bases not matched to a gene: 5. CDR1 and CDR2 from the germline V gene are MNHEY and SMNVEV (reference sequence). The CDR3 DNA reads TGTGCCAGCAGTTTATATACTAGCGGTGGCCAAGAGACCCAGTACTTC. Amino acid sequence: CASSLYTSGGQETQYF.

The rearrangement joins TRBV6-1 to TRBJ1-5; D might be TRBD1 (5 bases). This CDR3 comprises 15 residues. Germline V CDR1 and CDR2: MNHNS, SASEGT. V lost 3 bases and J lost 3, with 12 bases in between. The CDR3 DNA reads TGTGCCAGCAGTGACCAAACAGGAAACAATCAGCCCCAGCATTTT. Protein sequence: CASSDQTGNNQPQHF.

The CDR3 is CASSWSGYYEQYF. CDR3 coding DNA: TGTGCCAGCAGTTGGTCGGGATACTACGAGCAGTACTTC. The chain couples TRBV6-6 to TRBJ2-7; D might be TRBD2 (5 bases). The germline V and J ends were trimmed by 4 bases and 3 bases, with 10 bases remaining between them. CDR3 length: 13 residues. Germline CDR1 is MNHNY and CDR2 is SVGAGI (reference sequence).